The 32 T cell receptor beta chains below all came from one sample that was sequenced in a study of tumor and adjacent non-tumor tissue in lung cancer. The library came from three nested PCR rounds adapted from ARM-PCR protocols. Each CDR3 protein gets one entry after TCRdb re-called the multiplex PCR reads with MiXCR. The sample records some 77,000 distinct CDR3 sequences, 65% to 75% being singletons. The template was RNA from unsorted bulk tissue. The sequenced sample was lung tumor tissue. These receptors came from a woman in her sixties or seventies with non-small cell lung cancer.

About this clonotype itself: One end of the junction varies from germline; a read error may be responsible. The CDR3 region is CVIMRGDLPTEEQFF. The CDR3 nucleotides are TGTGTCATCATGCGCGGGGACTTACCTACAGAGGAGCAGTTCTTC. V usage is TRBV10-3 and J usage is TRBJ2-1; a weak D match, TRBD2 (6 bases). The CDR3 runs 15 residues. Germline V gene lookup returns CDR1 ENHRY and CDR2 SYGVKD.

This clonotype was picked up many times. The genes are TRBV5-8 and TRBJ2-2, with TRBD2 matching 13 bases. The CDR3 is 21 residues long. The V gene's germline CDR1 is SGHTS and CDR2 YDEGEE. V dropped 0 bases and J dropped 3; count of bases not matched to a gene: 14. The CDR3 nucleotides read TGTGCCAGCAGCTTGGGAAGCGGCATCCCCACTAGCGGGAGGGACACCGGGGAGCTGTTTTTT. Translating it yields CASSLGSGIPTSGRDTGELFF.

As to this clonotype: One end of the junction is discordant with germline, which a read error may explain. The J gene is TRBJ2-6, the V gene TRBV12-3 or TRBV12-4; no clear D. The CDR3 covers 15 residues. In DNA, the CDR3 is TGTGCCAGCAGTCTAGGTGGTTCTGGGACCAACGTCCTGACTTTC. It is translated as CASSLGGSGTNVLTF.

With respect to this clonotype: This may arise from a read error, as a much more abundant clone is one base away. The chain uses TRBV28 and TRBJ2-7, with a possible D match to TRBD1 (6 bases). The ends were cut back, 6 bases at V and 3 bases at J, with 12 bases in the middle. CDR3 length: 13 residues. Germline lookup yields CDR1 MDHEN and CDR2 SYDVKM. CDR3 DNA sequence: TGTGCCAGCAGGGGTCAGGGGCGCTACGAGCAGTACGTC. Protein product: CASRGQGRYEQYV.

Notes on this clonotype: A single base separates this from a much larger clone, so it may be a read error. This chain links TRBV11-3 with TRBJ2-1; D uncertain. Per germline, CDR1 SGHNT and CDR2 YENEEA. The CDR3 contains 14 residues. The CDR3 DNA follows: TGCGTCAGCAGCTTAGATCCGGACGTGAATGAGCAGTTCTTC. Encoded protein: CVSSLDPDVNEQFF.

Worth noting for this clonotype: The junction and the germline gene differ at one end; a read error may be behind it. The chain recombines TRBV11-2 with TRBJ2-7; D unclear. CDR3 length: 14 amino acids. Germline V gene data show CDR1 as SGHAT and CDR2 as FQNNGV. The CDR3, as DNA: TGTGCCAGTAGCTTTCTCGCGGCTACATACGAGGAGTACTTC. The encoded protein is CASSFLAATYEEYF.

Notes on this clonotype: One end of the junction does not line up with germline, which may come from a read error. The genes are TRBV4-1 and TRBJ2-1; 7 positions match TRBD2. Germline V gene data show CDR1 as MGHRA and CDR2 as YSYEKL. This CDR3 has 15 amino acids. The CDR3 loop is CASSQVLAAYNDQFF. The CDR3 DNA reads TGCGCCAGCAGCCAAGTGCTAGCGGCTTACAATGACCAGTTCTTC.

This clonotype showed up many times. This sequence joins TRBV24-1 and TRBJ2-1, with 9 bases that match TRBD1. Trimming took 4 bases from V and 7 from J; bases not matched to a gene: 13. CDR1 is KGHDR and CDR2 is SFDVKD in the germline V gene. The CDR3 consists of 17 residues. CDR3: CATSDPSQGASKNEQFF. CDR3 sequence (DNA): TGTGCCACCAGTGACCCCTCACAGGGGGCGAGTAAGAATGAGCAGTTCTTC.

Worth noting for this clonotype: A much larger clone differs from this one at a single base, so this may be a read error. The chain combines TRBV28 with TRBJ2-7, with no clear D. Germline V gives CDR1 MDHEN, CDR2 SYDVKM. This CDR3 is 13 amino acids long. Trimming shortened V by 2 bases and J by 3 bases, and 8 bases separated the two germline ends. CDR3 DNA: TGTGCCAGCAGTTTAAACAGACACTACGAGCAGTACTTC. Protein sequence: CASSLNRHYEQYF.

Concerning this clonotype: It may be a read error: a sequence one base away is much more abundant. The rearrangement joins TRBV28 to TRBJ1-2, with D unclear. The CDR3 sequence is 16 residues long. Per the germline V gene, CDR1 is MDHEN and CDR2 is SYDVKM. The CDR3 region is CASRITGSGSSYGYIF. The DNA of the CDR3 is TGTGCCAGCAGGATCACGGGAAGCGGAAGCTCGTATGGCTACATCTTC.

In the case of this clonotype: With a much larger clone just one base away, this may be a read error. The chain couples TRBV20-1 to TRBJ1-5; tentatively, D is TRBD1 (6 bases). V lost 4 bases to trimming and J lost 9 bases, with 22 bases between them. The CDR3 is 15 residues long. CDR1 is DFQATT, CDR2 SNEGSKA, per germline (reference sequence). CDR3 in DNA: TGCAGTGCTATAGAATTGACAGGCTTTGGGTCGCCCCAGCATTTT. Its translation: CSAIELTGFGSPQHF.

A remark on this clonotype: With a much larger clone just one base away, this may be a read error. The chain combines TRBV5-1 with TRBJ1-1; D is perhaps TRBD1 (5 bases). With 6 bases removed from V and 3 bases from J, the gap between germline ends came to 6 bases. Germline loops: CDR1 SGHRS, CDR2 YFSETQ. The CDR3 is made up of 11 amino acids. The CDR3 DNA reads TGCGCCAGCACGGGGGACACTGAAGCTTTCTTT. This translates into CASTGDTEAFF.

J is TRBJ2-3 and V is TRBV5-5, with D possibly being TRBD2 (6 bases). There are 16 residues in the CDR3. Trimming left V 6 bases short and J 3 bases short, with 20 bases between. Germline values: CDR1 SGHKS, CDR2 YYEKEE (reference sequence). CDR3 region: CASNTPLPGTTDTQYF. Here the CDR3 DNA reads TGTGCCAGCAACACCCCTCTTCCGGGGACTACAGATACGCAGTATTTT.

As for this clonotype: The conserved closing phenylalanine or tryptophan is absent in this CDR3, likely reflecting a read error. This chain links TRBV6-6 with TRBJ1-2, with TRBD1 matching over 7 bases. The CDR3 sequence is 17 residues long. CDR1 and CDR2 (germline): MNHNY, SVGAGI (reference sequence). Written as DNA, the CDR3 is TGTGCCAGCAGCCCAGATGGTTGGGGACAGACTAATTATGGCTACACCCTC. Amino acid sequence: CASSPDGWGQTNYGYTL.

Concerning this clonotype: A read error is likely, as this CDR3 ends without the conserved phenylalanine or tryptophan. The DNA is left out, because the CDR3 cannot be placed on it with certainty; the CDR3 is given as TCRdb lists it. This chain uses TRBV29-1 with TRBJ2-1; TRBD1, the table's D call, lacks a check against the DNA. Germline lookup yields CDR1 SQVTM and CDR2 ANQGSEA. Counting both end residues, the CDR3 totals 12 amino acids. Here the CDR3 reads CSVEEECRVGFI.

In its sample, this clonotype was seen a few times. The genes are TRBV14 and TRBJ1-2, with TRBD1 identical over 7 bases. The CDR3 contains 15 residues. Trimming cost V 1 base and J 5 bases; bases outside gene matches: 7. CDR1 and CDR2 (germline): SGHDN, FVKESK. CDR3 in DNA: TGTGCCAGCAGCCAAGGACAGGGAATTATATATGGCTACACCTTC. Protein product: CASSQGQGIIYGYTF.

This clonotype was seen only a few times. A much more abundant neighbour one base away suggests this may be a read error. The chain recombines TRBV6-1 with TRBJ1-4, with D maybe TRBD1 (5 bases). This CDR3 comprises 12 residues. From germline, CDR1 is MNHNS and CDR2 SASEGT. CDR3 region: CSSTPGSRVLFF. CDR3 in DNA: TGTTCCAGCACCCCAGGGAGTCGAGTTCTGTTTTTT.

The CDR3 DNA follows: TGTGCCAGGAGCCCCCGACAGGGGGCGGTTTCAGGGACCCAGTACTTC. Protein: CARSPRQGAVSGTQYF. This chain links TRBV28 with TRBJ2-5; TRBD1 aligns across 10 bases. This CDR3 is built from 16 residues. The V gene end was trimmed by 9 bases and the J gene end by 7 bases; junction bases not matched to a gene: 17. Per germline, CDR1 MDHEN and CDR2 SYDVKM. The full variable domain, in which reference TRBV28 and TRBJ2-5 provide the parts outside the CDR3, is DVKVTQSSRYLVKRTGEKVFLECVQDMDHENMFWYRQDPGLGLRLIYFSYDVKMKEKGDIPEGYSVSREKKERFSLILESASTNQTSMYLCARSPRQGAVSGTQYFGPGTRLLVL.

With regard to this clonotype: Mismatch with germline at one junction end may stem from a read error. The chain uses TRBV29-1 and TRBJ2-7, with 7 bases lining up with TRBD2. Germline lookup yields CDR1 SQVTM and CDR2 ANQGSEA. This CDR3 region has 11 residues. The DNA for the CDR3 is TGCATCGTTGAGCGGGACTACGAGCAATACTTC. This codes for CIVERDYEQYF.

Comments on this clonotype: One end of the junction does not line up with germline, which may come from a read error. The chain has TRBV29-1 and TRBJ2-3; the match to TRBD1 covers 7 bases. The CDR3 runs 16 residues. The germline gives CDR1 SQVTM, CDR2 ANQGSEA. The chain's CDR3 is CSLEDSDRSELDTQYF. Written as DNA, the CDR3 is TGCAGCCTTGAAGATTCGGACAGGAGTGAATTGGATACGCAGTACTTT.

The CDR3 coding sequence is TGCGCCAGCAGTGCGGGGACAGGGGGCGAACCGGGGGCAATTCACCTCCACTTT. This translates into CASSAGTGGEPGAIHLHF. V usage is TRBV5-1 and J usage is TRBJ1-6, with 12 nucleotides matching TRBD1. The CDR3 covers 18 residues. The V and J ends lost 5 bases and 15 bases, in that order; junction bases with no gene match: 21. CDR1 and CDR2 from the germline V gene are SGHRS and YFSETQ.

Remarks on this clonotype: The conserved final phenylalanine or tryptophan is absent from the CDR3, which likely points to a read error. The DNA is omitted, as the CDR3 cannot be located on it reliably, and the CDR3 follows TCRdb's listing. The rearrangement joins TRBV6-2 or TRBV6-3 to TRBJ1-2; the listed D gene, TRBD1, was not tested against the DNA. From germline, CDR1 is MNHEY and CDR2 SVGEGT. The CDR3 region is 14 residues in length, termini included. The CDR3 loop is CASSDPDGTGHPPL.

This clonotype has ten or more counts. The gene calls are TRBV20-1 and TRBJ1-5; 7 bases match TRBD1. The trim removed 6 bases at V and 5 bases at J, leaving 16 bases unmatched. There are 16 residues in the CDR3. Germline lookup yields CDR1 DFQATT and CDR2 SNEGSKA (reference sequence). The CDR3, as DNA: TGCAGTGCCATTACACTCCGGGACAGCGTTGATCAGCCCCAGCATTTT. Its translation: CSAITLRDSVDQPQHF.

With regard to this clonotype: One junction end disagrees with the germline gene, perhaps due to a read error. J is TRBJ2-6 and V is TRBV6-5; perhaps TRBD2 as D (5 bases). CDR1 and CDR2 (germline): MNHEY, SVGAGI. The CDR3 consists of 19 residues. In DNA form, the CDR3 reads TGTGTCAGCAGTTACGGGGTAGGGCAGGCCCGCTCTGGGGCCAACGTCCTGACTTTC. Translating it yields CVSSYGVGQARSGANVLTF.

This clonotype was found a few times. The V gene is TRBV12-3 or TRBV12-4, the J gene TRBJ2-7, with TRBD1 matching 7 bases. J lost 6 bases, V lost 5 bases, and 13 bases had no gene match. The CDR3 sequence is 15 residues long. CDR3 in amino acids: CASSPRETGQTEQYF. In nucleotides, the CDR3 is TGTGCCAGCAGTCCGAGGGAGACGGGACAGACCGAGCAGTACTTC.

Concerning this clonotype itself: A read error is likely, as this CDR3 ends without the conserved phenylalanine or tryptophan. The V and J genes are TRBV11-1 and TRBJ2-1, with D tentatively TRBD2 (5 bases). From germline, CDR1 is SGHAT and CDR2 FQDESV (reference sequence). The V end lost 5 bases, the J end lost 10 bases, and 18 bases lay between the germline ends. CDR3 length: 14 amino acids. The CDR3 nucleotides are TGTGCCAGCAGCCCGCGAGAGGGCCGCTACGAGCAGTTCCTC. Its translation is CASSPREGRYEQFL.

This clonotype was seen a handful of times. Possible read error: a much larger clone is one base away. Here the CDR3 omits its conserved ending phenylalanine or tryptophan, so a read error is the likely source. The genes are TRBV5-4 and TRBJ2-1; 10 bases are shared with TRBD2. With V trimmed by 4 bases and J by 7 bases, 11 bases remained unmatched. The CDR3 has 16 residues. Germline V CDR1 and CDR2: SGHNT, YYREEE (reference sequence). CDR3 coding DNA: TGTGCCAGCAGCCCCCCGAGCGGGAGGGCCGCAAATGAGCAGTTCCTC. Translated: CASSPPSGRAANEQFL.

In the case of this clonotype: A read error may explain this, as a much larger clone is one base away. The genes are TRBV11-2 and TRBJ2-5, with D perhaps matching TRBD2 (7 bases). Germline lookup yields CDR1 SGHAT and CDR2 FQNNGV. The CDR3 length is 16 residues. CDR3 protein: CAGSPRSGRGLQTQYF. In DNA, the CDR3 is TGTGCCGGCAGCCCGAGGTCAGGGAGGGGGTTACAGACCCAGTACTTC.

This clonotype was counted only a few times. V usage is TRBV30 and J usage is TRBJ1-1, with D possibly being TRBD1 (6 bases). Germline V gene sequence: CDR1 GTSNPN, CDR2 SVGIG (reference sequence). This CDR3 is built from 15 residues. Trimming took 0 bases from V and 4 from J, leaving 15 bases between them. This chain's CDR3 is CAWSVGIGGATEAFF. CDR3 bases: TGTGCCTGGAGTGTCGGTATAGGGGGAGCCACTGAAGCTTTCTTT.

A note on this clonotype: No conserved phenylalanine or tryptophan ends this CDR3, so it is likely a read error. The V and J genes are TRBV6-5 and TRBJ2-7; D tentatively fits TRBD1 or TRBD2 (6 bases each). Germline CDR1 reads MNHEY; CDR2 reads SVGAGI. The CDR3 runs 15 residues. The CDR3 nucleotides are TGTGCCAACAGTTATTGGGGGGCCTCAGGCAACGAGCAGTACCTC. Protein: CANSYWGASGNEQYL.

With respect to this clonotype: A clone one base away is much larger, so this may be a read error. The CDR3 reads CASSLTMIGGHGYTF. The CDR3 region has the DNA TGTGCCAGCAGTTTAACTATGATAGGGGGCCATGGCTACACCTTC. The V gene is TRBV28, the J gene TRBJ1-2, with 7 bases lining up with TRBD1. The V gene's germline CDR1 is MDHEN and CDR2 SYDVKM. The CDR3 is 15 residues long. The ends lost 2 bases at V and 6 bases at J; junction bases unmatched: 9.

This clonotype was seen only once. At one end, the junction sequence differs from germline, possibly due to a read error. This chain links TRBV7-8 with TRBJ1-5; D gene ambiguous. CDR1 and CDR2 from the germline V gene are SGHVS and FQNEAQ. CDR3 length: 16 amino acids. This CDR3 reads CASRPTPEVSKQPQHF. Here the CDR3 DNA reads TGTGCCAGCAGGCCCACCCCGGAGGTCAGCAAGCAGCCCCAGCATTTT.